This T cell receptor (beta chain) appears in the sequencing data of a study of T cell responses to AZD1222 COVID-19 vaccine. TCRdb keeps only in-frame clones here, not all; method: immunoSEQ multiplex PCR. Of roughly 93,000 clones listed, roughly 90% are singletons. Study outcomes and limitations: Repertoires were obtained only post-peak T cell response. Reportedly, close to half of spike-specific TCRs are directed against unmutated variant regions. With two AZD1222 doses given, Spike-specific TCR breadth and depth both rose. Most donors were white British and more were female, and clonal diversity was possibly underestimated.

On this clone itself: Its antigen is unknown.

The CDR3 consists of 16 residues. The V end lost 0 bases, the J end lost 2 bases, and 11 bases lay between the germline ends. The germline V gene encodes CDR1 LGHNA and CDR2 YNFKEQ. The receptor comes from an adult in good health. The chain has TRBV4-2 and TRBJ2-4; either TRBD1 or TRBD2 may supply D (5 bases each). The specimen was peripheral blood, collected on day 0 of AZD1222 vaccination. The CDR3 here is CASSQDQEGTKNIQYF. The CDR3 DNA follows: TGTGCCAGCAGCCAAGATCAAGAGGGGACCAAAAACATTCAGTACTTC.